The next 15 T cell receptor beta chains were all read from a single sample in a study of shared clonotypes between healthy human individuals. Method: immunoSEQ multiplex PCR; TCRdb's copy keeps in-frame clones and lacks some. The sample lists about 730,000 clones, around 70% occurring once. The sequenced material came from memory CD4+ T cells sorted from blood. Regarding subset: CD45RA-negative fraction. The receptors here all came from a woman between 25 and 40 years old in good health.

The chain joins TRBV7-9 to TRBJ2-3, with D unclear. Germline V gene data show CDR1 as SEHNR and CDR2 as FQNEAQ (reference sequence). Deletions cut 8 bases from V and 1 base from J, with 4 bases between. This CDR3 region has 11 residues. CDR3 region: CASVGTDTQYF. The DNA for the CDR3 is TGTGCCAGCGTAGGCACAGATACGCAGTATTTT. Variable domain in full (rest from reference TRBV7-9 and TRBJ2-3): DTGVSQNPRHKITKRGQNVTFRCDPISEHNRLYWYRQTLGQGPEFLTYFQNEAQLEKSRLLSDRFSAERPKGSFSTLEIQRTEQGDSAMYLCASVGTDTQYFGPGTRLTVL.

In its sample, this clone was seen once. This chain joins TRBV5-6 and TRBJ2-6, with TRBD2 identical over 7 bases. The CDR3 is 17 amino acids. Germline V lookup: CDR1 SGHDT, CDR2 YYEEEE. V shed 1 base, J shed 0 bases, and the junction held 4 bases outside the gene matches. The CDR3 DNA reads TGTGCCAGCAGCTTGTTAGGGGAGGGCTCTGGGGCCAACGTCCTGACTTTC. Amino acids: CASSLLGEGSGANVLTF.

The chain links TRBV5-8 to TRBJ1-2; tentative D call: TRBD1 (6 bases). This CDR3 has 12 amino acids. Trimming took off 5 bases at V and 7 bases at J, with 12 bases between the two ends. Germline V gene lookup returns CDR1 SGHTS and CDR2 YDEGEE. The DNA for the CDR3 is TGTGCCAGCAGAGCACAGGGTCCTGGCTACACCTTC. Translation: CASRAQGPGYTF.

J is TRBJ2-5 and V is TRBV5-4; possibly TRBD2 for D (6 bases). The V gene lost 3 bases and the J gene lost 5 bases, with 14 bases spanning the gap. Germline V gene data show CDR1 as SGHNT and CDR2 as YYREEE (reference sequence). The CDR3 length is 14 residues. Here the CDR3 reads CASSSWGVGETQYF. The CDR3 DNA follows: TGTGCCAGCAGCTCCTGGGGGGTCGGGGAGACCCAGTACTTC.

The rearrangement links TRBV23-1 to TRBJ2-2; 12 nucleotides agree with TRBD2. TRBV23-1 is sorted into the ORF group, with uncertain function. V gave up 0 bases and J gave up 7 bases; unmatched junction bases: 9. This CDR3 has 18 amino acids. Here the CDR3 DNA reads TGCGCCAGCAGTCAATCGAAACTAGCGGGAGGAAGGATCGGGGAGCTGTTTTTT. Translating it yields CASSQSKLAGGRIGELFF.

The J gene is TRBJ1-1, the V gene TRBV19; D possibly corresponds to TRBD1 (5 bases). Per the germline V gene, CDR1 is LNHDA and CDR2 is SQIVND (reference sequence). The CDR3 spans 13 residues. V dropped 6 bases and J dropped 3 bases, with 11 bases sitting between them. CDR3 coding DNA: TGTGCCAGTAGAAGGCAGGGAGACACTGAAGCTTTCTTT. Translation: CASRRQGDTEAFF.

The V gene is TRBV30, the J gene TRBJ2-7, with 11 bases fitting TRBD2. CDR1 GTSNPN and CDR2 SVGIG come from the germline V gene (reference sequence). This CDR3 has 16 residues. V lost 3 bases to trimming and J lost 3 bases; unmatched junction nucleotides: 10. DNA for the CDR3: TGTGCCTGGAGAAAAGGGTCTGGGACTAGCGGCTACGAGCAGTACTTC. Translation gives CAWRKGSGTSGYEQYF. Filled out from reference TRBV30 and TRBJ2-7, the complete variable domain reads SQTIHQWPATLVQPVGSPLSLECTVEGTSNPNLYWYRQAAGRGLQLLFYSVGIGQISSEVPQNLSASRPQDRQFILSSKKLLLSDSGFYLCAWRKGSGTSGYEQYFGPGTRLTVT.

The V call is TRBV5-1, the J call TRBJ2-6; D call uncertain. Trimming shortened V by 0 bases and J by 2 bases, and 3 bases separated the two germline ends. The CDR3 loop spans 14 amino acids. CDR1 is SGHRS and CDR2 is YFSETQ in the germline V gene. This CDR3 is CASSLVPGANVLTF. As DNA, the CDR3 is TGCGCCAGCAGCTTGGTTCCTGGGGCCAACGTCCTGACTTTC.

Note on this clone: This sample includes further DNA sequences coding for the same CDR3. This chain uses TRBV19 with TRBJ1-5, with unresolved D. This CDR3 spans 13 amino acids. Germline-derived CDR1 and CDR2 are LNHDA and SQIVND (reference sequence). The V end was cut by 0 bases, the J end by 4 bases, with 4 bases between. The CDR3 protein is CASSIDGNQPQHF. CDR3 DNA: TGTGCCAGTAGTATAGACGGTAATCAGCCCCAGCATTTT.

There are a few counts of this clone. The chain joins TRBV5-1 to TRBJ1-1; D is ambiguous. The length of the CDR3 is 16 residues. V was shortened by 3 bases and J by 0 bases, with 15 bases between the two germline ends. Per the germline V gene, CDR1 is SGHRS and CDR2 is YFSETQ. Written as DNA, the CDR3 is TGCGCCAGCAGCTCGGCTGTTGGAGCAATGAACACTGAAGCTTTCTTT. This sequence encodes CASSSAVGAMNTEAFF.

This clone was picked up one time. The genes are TRBV2 and TRBJ2-3; TRBD2 aligns across 16 bases. V lost 6 bases, J lost 2 bases, and 5 bases stayed unmatched. Germline loops: CDR1 SNHLY, CDR2 FYNNEI. This CDR3 has 17 residues. For the CDR3, the DNA is TGTGCCAGCAGAGGGACTAGCGGGAGGGCCAACACAGATACGCAGTATTTT. Amino acids: CASRGTSGRANTDTQYF.

This chain connects TRBV5-5 to TRBJ1-2; tentative D call: TRBD1 (5 bases). There are 13 residues in the CDR3. The ends were cut back, 5 bases at V and 0 bases at J, with 8 bases in the middle. CDR1 SGHKS and CDR2 YYEKEE come from the germline V gene (reference sequence). The chain's CDR3 is CASRRGTNYGYTF. CDR3 DNA: TGTGCCAGCAGGCGGGGGACTAACTATGGCTACACCTTC.

The chain has TRBV5-1 and TRBJ2-5, with D possibly TRBD2 on 6 matching bases. Germline loops: CDR1 SGHRS, CDR2 YFSETQ. Trimming took off 4 bases at V and 2 bases at J, with 15 bases between the two ends. The CDR3 covers 15 residues. The CDR3 region is CASSGGPGDQETQYF. CDR3 DNA sequence: TGCGCCAGCAGCGGAGGACCGGGGGATCAAGAGACCCAGTACTTC.

With respect to this clone: Given a far larger clone just one base away, this is likely a sequencing read error. V gene TRBV7-3 combines with J gene TRBJ2-1, with 9 bases aligning to TRBD2. The CDR3 length is 15 residues. The germline V gene has CDR1 SGHTA and CDR2 FQGTGA. With 5 bases clipped from V and 0 bases from J, the junction kept 2 bases outside the gene matches. The CDR3 reads CASSRSGSSYNEQFF. As DNA, the CDR3 is TGTGCCAGCAGCCGTAGCGGGAGCTCCTACAATGAGCAGTTCTTC. Full variable domain (missing parts from reference TRBV7-3 and TRBJ2-1): GAGVSQTPSNKVTEKGKYVELRCDPISGHTALYWYRQSLGQGPEFLIYFQGTGAADDSGLPNDRFFAVRPEGSVSTLKIQRTERGDSAVYLCASSRSGSSYNEQFFGPGTRLTVL.

The chain joins TRBV27 to TRBJ2-7, with D perhaps TRBD2 (5 bases). This CDR3 is 15 amino acids long. CDR1 is MNHEY and CDR2 is SMNVEV in the germline V gene (reference sequence). The V end lost 4 bases, the J end lost 3 bases, and 16 bases lay between the germline ends. The CDR3 nucleotides read TGTGCCAGCAGTTACGATCGGGATTTGAGCTACGAGCAGTACTTC. Protein sequence: CASSYDRDLSYEQYF.